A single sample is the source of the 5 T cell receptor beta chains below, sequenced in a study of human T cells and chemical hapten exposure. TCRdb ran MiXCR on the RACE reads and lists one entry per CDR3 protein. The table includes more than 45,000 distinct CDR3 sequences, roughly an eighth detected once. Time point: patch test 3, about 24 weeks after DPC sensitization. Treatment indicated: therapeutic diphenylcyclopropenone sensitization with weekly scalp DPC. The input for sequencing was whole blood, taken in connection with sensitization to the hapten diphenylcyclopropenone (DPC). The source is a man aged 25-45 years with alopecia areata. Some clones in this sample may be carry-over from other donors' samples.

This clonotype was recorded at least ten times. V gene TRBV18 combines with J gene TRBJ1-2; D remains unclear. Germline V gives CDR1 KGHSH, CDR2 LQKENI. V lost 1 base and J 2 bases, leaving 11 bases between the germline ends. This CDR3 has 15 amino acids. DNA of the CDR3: TGTGCCAGCTCACCACTCTCCCAGGCGAACTATGGCTACACCTTC. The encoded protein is CASSPLSQANYGYTF.

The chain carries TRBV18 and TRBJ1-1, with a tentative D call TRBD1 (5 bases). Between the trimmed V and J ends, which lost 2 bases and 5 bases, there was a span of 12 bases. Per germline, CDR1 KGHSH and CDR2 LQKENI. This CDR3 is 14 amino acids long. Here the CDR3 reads CASSPTSGGTEAFF. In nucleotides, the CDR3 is TGTGCCAGCTCACCAACGTCCGGGGGGACTGAAGCTTTCTTT.

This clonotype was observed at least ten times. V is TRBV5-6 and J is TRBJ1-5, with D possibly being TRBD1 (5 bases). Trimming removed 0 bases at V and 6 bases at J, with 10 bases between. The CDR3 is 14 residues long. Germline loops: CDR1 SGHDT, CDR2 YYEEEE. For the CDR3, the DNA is TGTGCCAGCAGCTTGGGAGGGGACGGTCAGCCCCAGCATTTT. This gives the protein CASSLGGDGQPQHF.

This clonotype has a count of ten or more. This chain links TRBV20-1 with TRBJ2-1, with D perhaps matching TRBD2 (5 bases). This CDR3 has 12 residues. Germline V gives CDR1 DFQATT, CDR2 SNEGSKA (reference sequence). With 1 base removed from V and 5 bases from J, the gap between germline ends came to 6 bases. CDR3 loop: CSARASNNEQFF. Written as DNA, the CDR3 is TGCAGTGCTAGAGCTAGCAACAATGAGCAGTTCTTC.

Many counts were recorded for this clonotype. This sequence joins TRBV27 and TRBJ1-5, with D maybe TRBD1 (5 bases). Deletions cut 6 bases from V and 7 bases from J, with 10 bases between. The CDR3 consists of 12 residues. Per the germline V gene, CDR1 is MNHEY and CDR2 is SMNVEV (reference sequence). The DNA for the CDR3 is TGTGCCAGCAGGGACCGGGGCCAGCCCCAGCATTTT. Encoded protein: CASRDRGQPQHF.